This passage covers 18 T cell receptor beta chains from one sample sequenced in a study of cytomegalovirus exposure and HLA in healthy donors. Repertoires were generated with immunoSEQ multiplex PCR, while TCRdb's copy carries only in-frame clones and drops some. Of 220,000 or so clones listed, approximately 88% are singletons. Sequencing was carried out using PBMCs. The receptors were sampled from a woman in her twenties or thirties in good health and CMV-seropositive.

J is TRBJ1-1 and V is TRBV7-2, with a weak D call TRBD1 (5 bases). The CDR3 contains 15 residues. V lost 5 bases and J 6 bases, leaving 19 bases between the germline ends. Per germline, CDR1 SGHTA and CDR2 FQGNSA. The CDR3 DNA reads TGTGCCAGCAGCCGAGTTCGGGGGAGTGGGGCTGAAGCTTTCTTT. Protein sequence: CASSRVRGSGAEAFF.

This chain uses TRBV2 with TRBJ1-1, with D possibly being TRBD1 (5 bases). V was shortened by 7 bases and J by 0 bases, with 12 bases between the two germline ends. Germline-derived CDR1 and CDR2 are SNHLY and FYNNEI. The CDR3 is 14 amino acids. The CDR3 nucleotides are TGTGCCAGCACCCCCCCAGGGATGAACACTGAAGCTTTCTTT. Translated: CASTPPGMNTEAFF.

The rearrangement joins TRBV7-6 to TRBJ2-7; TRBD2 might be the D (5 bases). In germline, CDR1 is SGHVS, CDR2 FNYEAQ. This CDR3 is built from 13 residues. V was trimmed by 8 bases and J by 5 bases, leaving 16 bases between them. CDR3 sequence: CASPRGARHEQYF. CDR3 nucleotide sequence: TGTGCCAGCCCCCGGGGAGCGAGGCACGAGCAGTACTTC.

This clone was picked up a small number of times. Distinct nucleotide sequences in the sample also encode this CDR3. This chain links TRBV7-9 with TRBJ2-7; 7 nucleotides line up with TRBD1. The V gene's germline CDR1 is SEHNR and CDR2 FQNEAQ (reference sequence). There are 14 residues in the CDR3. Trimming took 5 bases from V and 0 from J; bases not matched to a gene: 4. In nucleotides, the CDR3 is TGTGCCAGCAGCCCAAGGGACAGCTCCTACGAGCAGTACTTC. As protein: CASSPRDSSYEQYF. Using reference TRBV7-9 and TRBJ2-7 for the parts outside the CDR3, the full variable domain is DTGVSQNPRHKITKRGQNVTFRCDPISEHNRLYWYRQTLGQGPEFLTYFQNEAQLEKSRLLSDRFSAERPKGSFSTLEIQRTEQGDSAMYLCASSPRDSSYEQYFGPGTRLTVT.

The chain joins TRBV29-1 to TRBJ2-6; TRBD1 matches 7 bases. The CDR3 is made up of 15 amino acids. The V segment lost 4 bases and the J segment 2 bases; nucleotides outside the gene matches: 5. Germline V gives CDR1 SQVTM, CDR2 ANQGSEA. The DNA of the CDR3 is TGCAGCGTTGGTTTAGACAGGGCTGGGGCCAACGTCCTGACTTTC. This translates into CSVGLDRAGANVLTF.

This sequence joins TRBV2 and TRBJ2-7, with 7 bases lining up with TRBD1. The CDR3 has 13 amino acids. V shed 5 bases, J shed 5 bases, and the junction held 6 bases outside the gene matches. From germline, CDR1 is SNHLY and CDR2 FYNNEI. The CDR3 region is CASSRDREDEQYF. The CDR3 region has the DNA TGTGCCAGCAGTCGGGACAGAGAAGACGAGCAGTACTTC.

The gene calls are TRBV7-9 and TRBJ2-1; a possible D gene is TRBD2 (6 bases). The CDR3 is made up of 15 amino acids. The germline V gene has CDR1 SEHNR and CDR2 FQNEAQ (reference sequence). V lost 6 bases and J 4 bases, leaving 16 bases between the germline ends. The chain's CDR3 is CASRPRESPYNEQFF. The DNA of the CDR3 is TGTGCCAGCAGACCTCGGGAGTCCCCTTACAATGAGCAGTTCTTC.

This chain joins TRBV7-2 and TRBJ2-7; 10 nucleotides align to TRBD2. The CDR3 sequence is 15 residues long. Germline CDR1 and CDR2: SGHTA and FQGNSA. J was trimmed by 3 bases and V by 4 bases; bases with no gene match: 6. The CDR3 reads CASSSTSGTLYEQYF. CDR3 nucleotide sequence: TGTGCCAGCAGCTCCACTAGCGGGACACTCTACGAGCAGTACTTC. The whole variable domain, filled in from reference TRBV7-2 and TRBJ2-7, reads GAGVSQSPSNKVTEKGKDVELRCDPISGHTALYWYRQSLGQGLEFLIYFQGNSAPDKSGLPSDRFSAERTGGSVSTLTIQRTQQEDSAVYLCASSSTSGTLYEQYFGPGTRLTVT.

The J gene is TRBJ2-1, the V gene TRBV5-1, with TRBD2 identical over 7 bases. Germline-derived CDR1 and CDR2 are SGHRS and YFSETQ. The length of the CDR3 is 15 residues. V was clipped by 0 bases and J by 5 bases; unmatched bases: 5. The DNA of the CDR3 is TGCGCCAGCAGCTTGGCCGGGACTACGCACAATGAGCAGTTCTTC. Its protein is CASSLAGTTHNEQFF.

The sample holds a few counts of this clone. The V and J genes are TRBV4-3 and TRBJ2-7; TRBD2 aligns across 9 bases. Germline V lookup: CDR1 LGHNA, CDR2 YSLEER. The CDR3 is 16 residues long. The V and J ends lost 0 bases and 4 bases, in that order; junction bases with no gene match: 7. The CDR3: CASSQDLGLASYEQYF. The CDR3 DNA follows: TGCGCCAGCAGCCAAGATTTAGGACTAGCGTCGTACGAGCAGTACTTC.

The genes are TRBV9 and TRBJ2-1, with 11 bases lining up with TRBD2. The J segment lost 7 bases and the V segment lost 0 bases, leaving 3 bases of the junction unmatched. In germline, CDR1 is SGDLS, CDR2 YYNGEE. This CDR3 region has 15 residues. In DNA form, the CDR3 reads TGTGCCAGCAGCGTAGTAGCGGGAGGGGGTAATGAGCAGTTCTTC. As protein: CASSVVAGGGNEQFF. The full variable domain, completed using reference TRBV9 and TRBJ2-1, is DSGVTQTPKHLITATGQRVTLRCSPRSGDLSVYWYQQSLDQGLQFLIQYYNGEERAKGNILERFSAQQFPDLHSELNLSSLELGDSALYFCASSVVAGGGNEQFFGPGTRLTVL.

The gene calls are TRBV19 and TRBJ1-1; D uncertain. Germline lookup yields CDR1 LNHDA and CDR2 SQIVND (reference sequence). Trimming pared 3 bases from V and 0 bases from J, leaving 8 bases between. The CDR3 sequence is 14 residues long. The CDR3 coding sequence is TGTGCCAGTAGTATTTCCCTAGTGAACACTGAAGCTTTCTTT. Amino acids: CASSISLVNTEAFF.

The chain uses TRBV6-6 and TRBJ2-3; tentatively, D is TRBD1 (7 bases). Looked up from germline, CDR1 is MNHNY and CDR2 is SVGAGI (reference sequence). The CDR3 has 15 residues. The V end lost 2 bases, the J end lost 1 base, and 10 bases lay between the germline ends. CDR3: CASSYGGTGTDTQYF. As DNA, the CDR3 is TGTGCCAGCAGTTACGGGGGGACAGGCACAGATACGCAGTATTTT.

CDR3 sequence (DNA): TGTGCCAGCAGTGAATTTTCAGGGACCTATGGCTACACCTTC. Translation gives CASSEFSGTYGYTF. V usage is TRBV25-1 and J usage is TRBJ1-2, with TRBD1 as a possible D gene (5 bases). V shed 1 base and J shed 4 bases, with 10 bases lying between them. This CDR3 region has 14 residues. The germline V gene has CDR1 MGHDK and CDR2 SYGVNS.

Written as DNA, the CDR3 is TGTGCCAGCAGCTTGGCTGGGTTTGTGGATCCTGAAGCTTTCTTT. Its protein is CASSLAGFVDPEAFF. The chain recombines TRBV5-4 with TRBJ1-1; D gene uncertain. V lost 0 bases and J 6 bases, leaving 15 bases between the germline ends. Germline CDR1 is SGHNT and CDR2 is YYREEE (reference sequence). The CDR3 runs 15 residues.

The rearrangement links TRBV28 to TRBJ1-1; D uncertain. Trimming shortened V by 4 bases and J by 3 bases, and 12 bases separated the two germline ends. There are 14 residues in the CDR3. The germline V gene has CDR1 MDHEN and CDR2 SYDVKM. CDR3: CASSSAQRYTEAFF. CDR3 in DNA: TGTGCCAGCAGTTCTGCTCAGAGGTACACTGAAGCTTTCTTT.

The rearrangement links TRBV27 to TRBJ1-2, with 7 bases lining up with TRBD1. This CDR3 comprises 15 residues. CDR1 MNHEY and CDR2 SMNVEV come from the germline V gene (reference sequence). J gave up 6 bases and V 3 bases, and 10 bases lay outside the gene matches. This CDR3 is CASSFSNRGSDGYTF. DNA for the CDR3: TGTGCCAGCAGTTTCAGTAACAGGGGATCGGATGGCTACACCTTC.

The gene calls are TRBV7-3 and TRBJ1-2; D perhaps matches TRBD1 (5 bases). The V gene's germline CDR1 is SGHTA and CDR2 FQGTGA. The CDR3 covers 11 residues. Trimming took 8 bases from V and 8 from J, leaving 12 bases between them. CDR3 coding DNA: TGTGCCAGCGGGGACTCTTGGGGCTACACCTTC. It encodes CASGDSWGYTF.